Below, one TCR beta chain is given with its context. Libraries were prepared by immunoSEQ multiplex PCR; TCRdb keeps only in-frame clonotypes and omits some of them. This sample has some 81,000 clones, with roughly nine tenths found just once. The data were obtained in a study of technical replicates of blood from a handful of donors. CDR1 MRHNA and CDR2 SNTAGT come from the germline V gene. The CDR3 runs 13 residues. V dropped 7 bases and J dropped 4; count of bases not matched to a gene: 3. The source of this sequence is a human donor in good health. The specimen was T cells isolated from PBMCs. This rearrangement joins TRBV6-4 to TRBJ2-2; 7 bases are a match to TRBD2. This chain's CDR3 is CASKAGVTGELFF. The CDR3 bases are TGTGCCAGCAAGGCGGGAGTCACCGGGGAGCTGTTTTTT.